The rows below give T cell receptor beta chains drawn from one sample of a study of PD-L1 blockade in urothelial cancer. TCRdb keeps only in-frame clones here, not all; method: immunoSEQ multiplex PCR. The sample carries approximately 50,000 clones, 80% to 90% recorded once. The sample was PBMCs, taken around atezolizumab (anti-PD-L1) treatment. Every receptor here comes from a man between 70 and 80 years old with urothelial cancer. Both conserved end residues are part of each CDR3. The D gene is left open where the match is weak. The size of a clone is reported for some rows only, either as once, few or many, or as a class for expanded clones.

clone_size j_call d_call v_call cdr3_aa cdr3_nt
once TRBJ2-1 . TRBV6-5 CASRMRAGHNEQFF TGTGCCAGCAGGATGAGGGCAGGACACAATGAGCAGTTCTTC
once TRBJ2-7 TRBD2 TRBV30 CAWSSMPAGLPGYEQYF TGTGCCTGGAGCAGTATGCCAGCGGGGTTACCGGGTTACGAGCAGTACTTC
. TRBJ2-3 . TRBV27 CASSGGAVDTQYF TGTGCCAGCAGTGGGGGGGCGGTTGATACGCAGTATTTT
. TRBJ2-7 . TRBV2 CASSEGHPITYEQYF TGTGCCAGCAGCGAGGGACACCCAATTACCTACGAGCAGTACTTC
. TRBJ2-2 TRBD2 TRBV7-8 CASSLFGGRASTGELFF TGTGCCAGCAGCTTATTTGGCGGGAGAGCGAGCACCGGGGAGCTGTTTTTT
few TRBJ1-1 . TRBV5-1 CASSLPGTEAFF TGCGCCAGCAGCTTGCCCGGCACTGAAGCTTTCTTT
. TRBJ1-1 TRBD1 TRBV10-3 CATVRDRVGTEAFF TGTGCCACCGTCCGGGACAGGGTTGGTACTGAAGCTTTCTTT
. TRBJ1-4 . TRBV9 CASSSGTYNEKLFF TGTGCCAGCAGCTCCGGGACTTATAATGAAAAACTGTTTTTT
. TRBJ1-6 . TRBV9 CASSVSRVSPLHF TGTGCCAGCAGCGTATCCAGGGTTTCACCCCTCCACTTT
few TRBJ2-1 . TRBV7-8 CASSLGRVRHNEQFF TGTGCCAGCAGCTTAGGTCGGGTGCGGCACAATGAGCAGTTCTTC
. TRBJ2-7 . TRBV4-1 CASSLNGNGYEQYF TGCGCCAGCAGTCTTAACGGGAACGGATACGAGCAGTACTTC
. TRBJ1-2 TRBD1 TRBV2 CASSGTGFPYTF TGTGCCAGCTCCGGGACAGGGTTCCCCTACACCTTC
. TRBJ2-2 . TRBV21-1 CASSTGTGLNTGELFF TGTGCCAGCAGCACAGGAACAGGTCTAAACACCGGGGAGCTGTTTTTT
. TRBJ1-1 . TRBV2 CASNRGGTEAFF TGTGCCAGCAATAGGGGGGGCACTGAAGCTTTCTTT
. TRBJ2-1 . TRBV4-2 CASSQGGASLPQFF TGTGCCAGCAGCCAAGGAGGAGCGTCACTCCCCCAGTTCTTC
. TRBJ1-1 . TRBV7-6 CASSLDGATEAFF TGTGCCAGCAGCTTAGATGGGGCCACTGAAGCTTTCTTT
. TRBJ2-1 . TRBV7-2 CASSTDQAHEQFF TGTGCCAGCAGTACAGACCAGGCTCATGAGCAGTTCTTC
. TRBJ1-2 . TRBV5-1 CASSLGWGDYGYTF TGCGCCAGCAGCTTGGGATGGGGAGACTATGGCTACACCTTC
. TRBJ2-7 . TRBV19 CASSIGLDYEQYF TGTGCCAGTAGTATAGGACTAGACTACGAGCAGTACTTC
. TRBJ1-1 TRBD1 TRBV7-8 CASSWDRDTEAFF TGTGCCAGCAGCTGGGACAGGGACACTGAAGCTTTCTTT
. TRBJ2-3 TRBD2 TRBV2 CASSKLGRESTDTQYF TGTGCCAGCAGTAAGCTGGGGAGGGAGAGCACAGATACGCAGTATTTT
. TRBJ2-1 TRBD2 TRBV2 CASSTTSGGGLDYNEQFF TGTGCCAGCAGCACGACTAGCGGGGGCGGGCTCGACTACAATGAGCAGTTCTTC
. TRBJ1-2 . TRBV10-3 CAISDVGQWDYGYTF TGTGCCATCAGTGACGTAGGACAGTGGGACTATGGCTACACCTTC
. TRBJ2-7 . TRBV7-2 CASSLTRKGSYEQYF TGTGCCAGCAGCTTGACTAGAAAGGGCTCCTACGAGCAGTACTTC
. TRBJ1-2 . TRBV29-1 CSVERDTSNYGYTF TGCAGCGTTGAGAGGGACACCTCTAACTATGGCTACACCTTC
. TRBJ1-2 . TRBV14 CASSQAGIYGYTF TGTGCCAGCAGCCAAGCGGGTATCTATGGCTACACCTTC
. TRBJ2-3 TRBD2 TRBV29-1 CSLRTSGGADTQYF TGCAGCCTTAGGACTAGCGGGGGAGCAGATACGCAGTATTTT
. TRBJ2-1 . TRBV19 CASSMGQGGISSYNEQFF TGTGCCAGTAGTATGGGGCAGGGGGGTATCAGCTCCTACAATGAGCAGTTCTTC
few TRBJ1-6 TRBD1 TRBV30 CAWRTPGTGSNSPLHF TGTGCCTGGAGGACACCCGGGACAGGGTCTAATTCACCCCTCCACTTT
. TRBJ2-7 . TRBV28 CASSPRAAYEQYF TGTGCCAGCAGCCCGAGGGCGGCCTACGAGCAGTACTTC
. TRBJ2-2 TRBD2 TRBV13 CASSRWSGSRTGELFF TGTGCCAGCAGCAGGTGGAGCGGGAGTCGCACCGGGGAGCTGTTTTTT
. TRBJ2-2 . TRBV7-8 CASSLDGTGELFF TGTGCCAGCAGCTTAGACGGCACCGGGGAGCTGTTTTTT
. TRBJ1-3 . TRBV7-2 CASSKHRDSSGNTIYF TGTGCCAGCAGCAAACACAGGGATAGCTCTGGAAACACCATATATTTT
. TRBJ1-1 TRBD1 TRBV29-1 CSVDATGGVNTEAFF TGCAGCGTTGACGCAACAGGGGGGGTGAACACTGAAGCTTTCTTT
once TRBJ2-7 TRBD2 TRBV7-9 CASSREGLSYEQYF TGTGCCAGCAGTCGGGAGGGCCTCTCCTACGAGCAGTACTTC
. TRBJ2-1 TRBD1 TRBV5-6 CASSLRGQLYNEQFF TGTGCCAGCAGCCTGAGGGGACAGTTATACAATGAGCAGTTCTTC
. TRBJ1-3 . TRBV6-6 CASTETRVGGNTIYF TGTGCCAGCACTGAAACTAGGGTCGGTGGAAACACCATATATTTT
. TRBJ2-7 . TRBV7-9 CASSLGPVSYEQYF TGTGCCAGCAGCTTAGGTCCAGTCTCCTACGAGCAGTACTTC
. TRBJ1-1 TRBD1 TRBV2 CASSEPGQMNTEAFF TGTGCCAGCAGTGAACCGGGACAGATGAACACTGAAGCTTTCTTT
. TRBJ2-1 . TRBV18 CASSRDYNEQFF TGTGCCAGCTCACGAGACTACAATGAGCAGTTCTTC
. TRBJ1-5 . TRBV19 CASSFRTAINQPQHF TGTGCCAGTAGTTTCCGGACAGCGATCAATCAGCCCCAGCATTTT
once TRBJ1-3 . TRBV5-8 CASSYGGAAGNTIYF TGTGCCAGCAGCTATGGGGGGGCAGCTGGAAACACCATATATTTT
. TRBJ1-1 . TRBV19 CASSIQGWTEAFF TGTGCCAGTAGTATACAGGGGTGGACTGAAGCTTTCTTT
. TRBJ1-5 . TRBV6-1 CASRGHGGRQPQHF TGTGCCAGCAGGGGCCATGGGGGCCGTCAGCCCCAGCATTTT
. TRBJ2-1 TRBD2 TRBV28 CASSTRAGGPRGRINEQFF TGTGCCAGCAGTACCCGAGCGGGAGGGCCTAGGGGTCGGATCAATGAGCAGTTCTTC
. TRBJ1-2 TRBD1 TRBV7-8 CASSLDPGTAYGYTF TGTGCCAGCAGCTTGGATCCCGGGACAGCCTATGGCTACACCTTC